The T cell receptor (beta chain) under discussion was sequenced for a study of cytomegalovirus exposure and HLA in healthy donors. J was trimmed by 6 bases and V by 8 bases; bases with no gene match: 14. The CDR3 has 16 residues. Germline V gene data show CDR1 as MGHDK and CDR2 as SYGVNS. It was with 60 Vbeta and 13 Jbeta primers that the PCR ran. Data came from immunoSEQ multiplex PCR; TCRdb stores just in-frame clones and leaves some out. The top ten hold approximately 3.6% of the sample, which has under 110,000 clones, more than 80% seen once. As to this clone: Its specificity is unknown.

Study conclusions and caveats: Researchers had no immune exposure information except CMV serostatus available.

The rearrangement links TRBV25-1 to TRBJ1-5; TRBD1 agrees at 9 bases. Material: PBMCs. The source is a man younger than 45 in good health and CMV-seronegative. For the CDR3, the DNA is TGTGCCAGCTCAGGACAGGGGAATCCGGCAGGTCAGCCCCAGCATTTT. Translating gives CASSGQGNPAGQPQHF.